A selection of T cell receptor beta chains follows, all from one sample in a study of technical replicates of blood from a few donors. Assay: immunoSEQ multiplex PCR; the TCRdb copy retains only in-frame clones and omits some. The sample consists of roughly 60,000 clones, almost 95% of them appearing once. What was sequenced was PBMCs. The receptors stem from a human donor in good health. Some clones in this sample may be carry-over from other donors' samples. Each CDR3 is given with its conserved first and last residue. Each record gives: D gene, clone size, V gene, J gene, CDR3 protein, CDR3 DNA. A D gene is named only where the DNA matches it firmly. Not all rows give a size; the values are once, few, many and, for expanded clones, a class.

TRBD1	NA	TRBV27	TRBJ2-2	CASSTRSGRDRASGELFF	TGTGCCAGCAGCACCCGATCCGGCCGGGACAGGGCGTCCGGGGAGCTGTTTTTT
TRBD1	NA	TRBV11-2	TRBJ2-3	CASSFDRAGDTQYF	TGTGCCAGCAGCTTCGACAGGGCGGGAGATACGCAGTATTTT
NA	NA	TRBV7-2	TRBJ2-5	CASSPRTDGETQYF	TGTGCCAGCAGCCCCCGGACTGACGGAGAGACCCAGTACTTC
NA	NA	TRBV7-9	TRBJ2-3	CASSPTASTDTQYF	TGTGCCAGCAGCCCTACCGCCAGCACAGATACGCAGTATTTT
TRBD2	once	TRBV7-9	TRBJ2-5	CASSPGGAVETQYF	TGTGCCAGCAGTCCGGGGGGTGCGGTAGAGACCCAGTACTTC
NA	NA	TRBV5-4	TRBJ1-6	CASSSGQINSPLHF	TGTGCCAGCAGCTCAGGACAGATTAATTCACCCCTCCACTTT
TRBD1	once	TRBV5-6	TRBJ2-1	CASSAGTGLTYNEQFF	TGTGCCAGCAGCGCCGGGACAGGGCTTACCTACAATGAGCAGTTCTTC
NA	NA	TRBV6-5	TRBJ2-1	CASSYSGANGEQFF	TGTGCCAGCAGTTACTCAGGAGCGAATGGTGAGCAGTTCTTC
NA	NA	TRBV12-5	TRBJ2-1	CASGLDTGGAGNEQFF	TGTGCTAGTGGTCTCGACACTGGAGGGGCTGGCAATGAGCAGTTCTTC
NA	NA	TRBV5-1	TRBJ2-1	CASSSTGGSYNEQFF	TGCGCCAGCAGCTCCACCGGCGGTTCCTACAATGAGCAGTTCTTC
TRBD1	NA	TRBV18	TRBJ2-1	CASSLGQGSYNEQFF	TGTGCCAGCTCACTGGGACAGGGGTCCTACAATGAGCAGTTCTTC
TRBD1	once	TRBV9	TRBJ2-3	CASSVTAWGQRTDTQYF	TGTGCCAGCAGCGTAACGGCGTGGGGACAGAGGACCGATACGCAGTATTTT
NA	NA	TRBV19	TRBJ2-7	CASSITVSSYEQYF	TGTGCCAGTAGTATAACGGTGAGCTCCTACGAGCAGTACTTC
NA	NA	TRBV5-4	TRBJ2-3	CASSLAQGPDTQYF	TGTGCCAGCAGCTTGGCCCAGGGGCCAGATACGCAGTATTTT
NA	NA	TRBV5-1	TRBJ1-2	CASAPGGEDYGYTF	TGCGCCAGCGCCCCGGGGGGGGAGGACTATGGCTACACCTTC
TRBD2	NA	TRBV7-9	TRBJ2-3	CASSLPGRLAGRTDTQYF	TGTGCCAGCAGCTTACCCGGGAGGCTAGCGGGCCGCACAGATACGCAGTATTTT
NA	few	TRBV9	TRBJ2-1	CASSRPKEGGNEQFF	TGTGCCAGCAGCAGACCGAAGGAGGGTGGCAATGAGCAGTTCTTC
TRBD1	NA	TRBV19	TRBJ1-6	CASSEHRDRVGGSPLHF	TGTGCCAGTAGTGAACACCGGGACAGGGTGGGGGGTTCACCCCTCCACTTT
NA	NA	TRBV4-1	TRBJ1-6	CASSQDRGNSYNSPLHF	TGCGCCAGCAGCCAAGATAGGGGGAACTCCTATAATTCACCCCTCCACTTT
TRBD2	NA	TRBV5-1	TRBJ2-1	CASSWASRTSGSNEQFF	TGCGCCAGCAGCTGGGCGAGTAGGACTAGCGGTTCGAATGAGCAGTTCTTC
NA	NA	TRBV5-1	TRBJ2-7	CASSRGAYEQYF	TGCGCCAGCAGCCGAGGAGCCTACGAGCAGTACTTC
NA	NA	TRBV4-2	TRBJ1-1	CASSTQTGRYTEAFF	TGTGCCAGCAGCACCCAGACAGGCCGGTACACTGAAGCTTTCTTT
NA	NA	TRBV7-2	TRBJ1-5	CASSTDRGAQHF	TGTGCCAGCAGCACGGACCGGGGGGCCCAGCATTTT
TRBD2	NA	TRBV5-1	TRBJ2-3	CASSFGLAGGGDTQYF	TGCGCCAGCAGCTTTGGACTAGCGGGGGGTGGCGATACGCAGTATTTT
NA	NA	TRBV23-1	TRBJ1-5	CASSQWKDRDGQPQHF	TGCGCCAGCAGTCAATGGAAGGACAGAGATGGTCAGCCCCAGCATTTT
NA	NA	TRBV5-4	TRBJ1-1	CASSSPTVELAEAFF	TGTGCCAGCAGCTCCCCAACGGTCGAATTGGCTGAAGCTTTCTTT
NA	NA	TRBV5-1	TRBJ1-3	CASSLDSSLTGNTIYF	TGCGCCAGCAGCTTGGACAGCTCTCTCACTGGAAACACCATATATTTT
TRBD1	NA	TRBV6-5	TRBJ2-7	CASSYQGGLYEQYF	TGTGCCAGCAGTTACCAAGGGGGCCTATACGAGCAGTACTTC
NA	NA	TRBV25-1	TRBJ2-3	CASSDRYITDTQYF	TGTGCCAGCAGTGACAGGTATATCACAGATACGCAGTATTTT
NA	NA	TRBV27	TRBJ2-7	CASSLGRLRGEQYF	TGTGCCAGCAGTTTAGGAAGGCTTCGGGGCGAGCAGTACTTC
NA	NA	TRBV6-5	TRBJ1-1	CASSYRVGDTEAFF	TGTGCCAGCAGTTACAGAGTAGGGGACACTGAAGCTTTCTTT
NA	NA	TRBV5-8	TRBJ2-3	CASSLSSTDTQYF	TGTGCCAGCAGCTTATCGTCCACAGATACGCAGTATTTT
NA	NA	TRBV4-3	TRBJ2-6	CASSQQVTGANVLTF	TGCGCCAGCAGCCAACAGGTCACTGGGGCCAACGTCCTGACTTTC
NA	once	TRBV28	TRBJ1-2	CASSLTGLFYGYTF	TGTGCCAGCAGTTTAACAGGCCTGTTCTATGGCTACACCTTC
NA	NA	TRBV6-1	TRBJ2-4	CASSHRENIQYF	TGTGCCAGCAGTCACAGGGAGAACATTCAGTACTTC
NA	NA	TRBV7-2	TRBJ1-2	CASSPYTTTDGYTF	TGTGCCAGCAGCCCGTATACGACAACGGATGGCTACACCTTC
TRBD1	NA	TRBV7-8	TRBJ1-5	CASSWDRGRQPQHF	TGTGCCAGCAGCTGGGACAGGGGCCGACAGCCCCAGCATTTT
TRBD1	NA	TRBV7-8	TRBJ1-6	CASSFDRGANSPLHF	TGTGCCAGCAGCTTCGACAGGGGCGCTAATTCACCCCTCCACTTT
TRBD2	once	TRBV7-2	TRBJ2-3	CASSLEGTRPDTQYF	TGTGCCAGCAGCTTAGAGGGGACTAGACCAGATACGCAGTATTTT
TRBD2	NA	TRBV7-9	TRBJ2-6	CASRGGSGANVLTF	TGTGCCAGCAGGGGGGGGTCTGGGGCCAACGTCCTGACTTTC
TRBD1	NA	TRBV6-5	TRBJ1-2	CASSFGTATSSSGYTF	TGTGCCAGCAGTTTCGGGACAGCCACCTCAAGCTCTGGCTACACCTTC
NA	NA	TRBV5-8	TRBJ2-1	CASSQPTNTAGKGQFF	TGTGCCAGCAGCCAACCGACTAACACCGCAGGAAAGGGGCAGTTCTTC
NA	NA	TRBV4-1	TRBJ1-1	CASSQEPMSAEAFF	TGCGCCAGCAGCCAAGAGCCCATGAGCGCTGAAGCTTTCTTT
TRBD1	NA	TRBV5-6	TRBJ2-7	CASSQGTDRTYEQYF	TGTGCCAGCAGCCAGGGGACAGATAGGACCTACGAGCAGTACTTC
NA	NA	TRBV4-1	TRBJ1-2	CASSQDWAGQLYGYTF	TGCGCCAGCAGCCAAGACTGGGCAGGGCAACTCTATGGCTACACCTTC
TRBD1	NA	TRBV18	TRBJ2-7	CASSPGTGTDEQYF	TGTGCCAGCTCACCAGGGACAGGGACAGACGAGCAGTACTTC